This TCR beta chain was documented in a study of blood T cells in healthy people across ages. Study-level findings and limits: With age, beta diversity per million T cells declined roughly linearly, significantly by about 37.

This CDR3 has 15 amino acids. Using a J-beta primer mix together with a sample-barcoded 5' primer, a second PCR was run for about 6 to 12 cycles. TCRdb re-analysed the 5' RACE reads in MiXCR, keeping a single row per CDR3 protein. The top ten hold roughly 20% of the sample, which has about 800,000 distinct CDR3 sequences, 55% to 75% seen once. Russia was home to the donors, healthy Caucasian individuals aged roughly 6 to 100. It was approximately 10 milliliters of peripheral blood that were drawn from each donor. Every sample yielded at least 6.5 million isolated PBMCs. This clonotype was observed once. As yet, its antigen is unknown. An end of the junction does not agree with germline; a read error may underlie this.

The sequence was collected from a man aged 25-45 years in good health. The chain joins TRBV12-3 or TRBV12-4 to TRBJ1-5; possible D gene TRBD1, 5 bases. The sample comprised blood. CDR3 sequence: CVSKREATVDQPQHF. The CDR3, as DNA: TGTGTCAGCAAACGGGAGGCGACAGTCGATCAGCCCCAGCATTTT.